What follows are 20 T cell receptor beta chains derived from one specimen sequenced in a study of T cells in Graves' hyperthyroidism and ophthalmopathy. Regions amplified from RNA transcripts were the TCR beta CDR3 regions. The HTBI primer set served for first-round RT-PCR of the TCR CDR3. Each CDR3 protein is one row after TCRdb ran MiXCR on the multiplex PCR reads. Of around 660,000 distinct CDR3 sequences in the sample, less than 45% were seen once. Source material: peripheral blood or thyroid tissue (not recorded which). Receptor source: an adult man with Graves' disease, either hyperthyroidism or ophthalmopathy (not recorded which).

Only a few counts were recorded for this clonotype. The chain employs TRBV7-9 and TRBJ2-5, with unresolved D. There are 16 residues in the CDR3. Germline V gene lookup returns CDR1 SEHNR and CDR2 FQNEAQ (reference sequence). V lost 5 bases and J 4 bases, leaving 20 bases between the germline ends. CDR3 coding DNA: TGTGCCAGCAGCCAAGATCGGTCTAGTCATCGAGAGACCCAGTACTTC. Amino acid sequence: CASSQDRSSHRETQYF.

There are many counts of this clonotype. This chain links TRBV7-9 with TRBJ1-4; no firm D call. Per germline, CDR1 SEHNR and CDR2 FQNEAQ (reference sequence). Trimming cost V 7 bases and J 6 bases, with 15 bases left between them. This CDR3 comprises 14 residues. Written as DNA, the CDR3 is TGTGCCAGCACCTTCGGGGATTATCATGAAAAACTGTTTTTT. It specifies CASTFGDYHEKLFF.

This sequence joins TRBV9 and TRBJ2-5; D may be TRBD2 (5 bases). The germline V gene has CDR1 SGDLS and CDR2 YYNGEE. This CDR3 contains 14 residues. Trimming shortened V by 0 bases and J by 10 bases, and 16 bases separated the two germline ends. The CDR3 DNA follows: TGTGCCAGCAGCGTAGATGGGTTGGAGCGGAGCCAGTACTTC. The encoded protein is CASSVDGLERSQYF.

This clonotype has more than one count but fewer than ten. V and J are TRBV5-8 and TRBJ1-1; perhaps TRBD1 as D (6 bases). V was clipped by 0 bases and J by 8 bases, with 14 bases between them. The germline gives CDR1 SGHTS, CDR2 YDEGEE. The CDR3 covers 14 residues. Written as DNA, the CDR3 is TGTGCCAGCAGCTTGGCCTTGGCAGGGGCGGAAGCTTTCTTT. Encoded protein: CASSLALAGAEAFF.

This clonotype was recorded at least ten times. The rearrangement uses TRBV12-3 or TRBV12-4 and TRBJ1-6, with TRBD1 identical over 7 bases. V was pared by 3 bases and J by 7 bases, with 3 bases of the junction left unmatched. The CDR3 is 14 residues long. Written as DNA, the CDR3 is TGTGCCAGCAGTTTGTTACAGGGGAATTCACCCCTCCACTTT. This encodes CASSLLQGNSPLHF.

The chain joins TRBV7-8 to TRBJ2-7, with TRBD2 matching 14 bases. CDR3 length: 17 amino acids. The ends lost 4 bases at V and 2 bases at J; junction bases unmatched: 7. The germline V gene encodes CDR1 SGHVS and CDR2 FQNEAQ. The CDR3 loop is CASSSGLAGEGPYEQYF. The CDR3 nucleotides read TGTGCCAGCAGCTCGGGACTAGCGGGAGAGGGGCCCTACGAGCAGTACTTC. Looking up the rest from reference TRBV7-8 and TRBJ2-7 gives the full variable domain: GAGVSQSPRYKVAKRGQDVALRCDPISGHVSLFWYQQALGQGPEFLTYFQNEAQLDKSGLPSDRFFAERPEGSVSTLKIQRTQQEDSAVYLCASSSGLAGEGPYEQYFGPGTRLTVT.

This clonotype was seen just once. The chain carries TRBV29-1 and TRBJ2-7; 9 positions match TRBD2. This CDR3 has 14 amino acids. V was pared by 3 bases and J by 3 bases, with 6 bases of the junction left unmatched. Germline values: CDR1 SQVTM, CDR2 ANQGSEA. The CDR3 DNA sequence: TGCAGCGTTGAGCCGGGACTAGCCGACTACGAGCAGTACTTC. This gives the protein CSVEPGLADYEQYF.

The genes are TRBV19 and TRBJ1-2; a possible D gene is TRBD1 (5 bases). Germline CDR1 LNHDA, CDR2 SQIVND (reference sequence). The CDR3 contains 13 residues. Trimming removed 3 bases from V and 3 bases from J, with 8 bases in between. CDR3 sequence reads: CASSIQGYYGYTF. CDR3 DNA: TGTGCCAGTAGTATCCAGGGTTACTATGGCTACACCTTC.

The rearrangement joins TRBV19 to TRBJ2-2, with 7 bases aligning to TRBD1. V lost 1 base, J lost 5 bases, and 4 bases stayed unmatched. The germline CDR1 and CDR2 sequences are LNHDA and SQIVND (reference sequence). The CDR3 runs 15 residues. CDR3 DNA sequence: TGTGCCAGTAGTATAGTGACAGGGCGGACCGGGGAGCTGTTTTTT. Translation: CASSIVTGRTGELFF.

This clonotype turned up a few times. This rearrangement joins TRBV7-9 to TRBJ1-5; no definite D call. Trimming took off 2 bases at V and 5 bases at J, with 7 bases between the two ends. This CDR3 comprises 13 residues. From germline, CDR1 is SEHNR and CDR2 FQNEAQ (reference sequence). The CDR3 loop reads CASSLFRYQPQHF. CDR3 sequence (DNA): TGTGCCAGCAGCTTATTCAGGTATCAGCCCCAGCATTTT. The whole variable domain, remainder taken from reference TRBV7-9 and TRBJ1-5, is DTGVSQNPRHKITKRGQNVTFRCDPISEHNRLYWYRQTLGQGPEFLTYFQNEAQLEKSRLLSDRFSAERPKGSFSTLEIQRTEQGDSAMYLCASSLFRYQPQHFGDGTRLSIL.

The genes are TRBV20-1 and TRBJ1-5; the D is unclear. V lost 6 bases and J lost 0, with 12 bases in between. This CDR3 comprises 14 residues. CDR1 and CDR2 from the germline V gene are DFQATT and SNEGSKA (reference sequence). CDR3 loop: CSARAVDSNQPQHF. CDR3 nucleotides: TGCAGTGCCCGGGCTGTTGATAGCAATCAGCCCCAGCATTTT.

The rearrangement joins TRBV7-9 to TRBJ2-7; 11 bases are a match to TRBD2. The CDR3 spans 16 residues. The germline gives CDR1 SEHNR, CDR2 FQNEAQ (reference sequence). J lost 3 bases, V lost 5 bases, and 9 bases had no gene match. This chain's CDR3 is CASSELAGGSFYEQYF. The CDR3 bases are TGTGCCAGCAGCGAGCTAGCGGGGGGCTCCTTCTACGAGCAGTACTTC.

The chain employs TRBV7-9 and TRBJ2-2; 10 nucleotides agree with TRBD1. Looked up from germline, CDR1 is SEHNR and CDR2 is FQNEAQ (reference sequence). This CDR3 has 14 residues. V lost 7 bases, J lost 7 bases, and 6 bases stayed unmatched. In nucleotides, the CDR3 is TGTGCCAGCATCTTGACAGGGGGCCTCGGGGAGCTGTTTTTT. Protein sequence: CASILTGGLGELFF.

The table lists this clonotype with many counts. The rearrangement uses TRBV24-1 and TRBJ1-1, with unresolved D. V dropped 2 bases and J dropped 4 bases, with 7 bases sitting between them. The CDR3 has 13 amino acids. Germline V CDR1 and CDR2: KGHDR, SFDVKD. The CDR3 protein is CATSDYLGTEAFF. CDR3 nucleotide sequence: TGTGCCACCAGTGATTACCTAGGCACTGAAGCTTTCTTT.

This clonotype was counted only a few times. The CDR3 is CASSFGSDRDTEAFF. As DNA, the CDR3 is TGTGCCAGCAGCTTTGGGAGCGACCGAGACACTGAAGCTTTCTTT. The gene calls are TRBV7-2 and TRBJ1-1, with D uncertain. Trimming left V 3 bases short and J 3 bases short, with 14 bases between. This CDR3 spans 15 amino acids. From germline, CDR1 is SGHTA and CDR2 FQGNSA.

This clonotype appeared many times. In DNA form, the CDR3 reads TGTGCCAGCAGCTTAGAGCGGGAAGAGACCCAGTACTTC. Translating it yields CASSLEREETQYF. The chain is built from TRBV7-2 and TRBJ2-5; a weak D match, TRBD2 (6 bases). CDR3 size: 13 residues. Trimming took 1 base from V and 3 from J, leaving 6 bases between them. The germline V gene has CDR1 SGHTA and CDR2 FQGNSA.

J is TRBJ1-2 and V is TRBV9; D is unclear. CDR1 SGDLS and CDR2 YYNGEE come from the germline V gene. The CDR3 is made up of 14 amino acids. V was shortened by 2 bases and J by 4 bases, with 12 bases between the two germline ends. The CDR3 DNA is TGTGCCAGCAGCGTTGGGTCTGGGAGCTATGGCTACACCTTC. This translates into CASSVGSGSYGYTF.

The table lists this clonotype with a few counts. The chain couples TRBV9 to TRBJ1-1; the match to TRBD1 covers 9 bases. With V trimmed by 3 bases and J by 0 bases, 3 bases remained unmatched. Looked up from germline, CDR1 is SGDLS and CDR2 is YYNGEE. The CDR3 length is 15 residues. In DNA form, the CDR3 reads TGTGCCAGCAGCGGGGGACAGGGATTGAACACTGAAGCTTTCTTT. It encodes CASSGGQGLNTEAFF. The full variable domain, in which reference TRBV9 and TRBJ1-1 provide the parts outside the CDR3, is DSGVTQTPKHLITATGQRVTLRCSPRSGDLSVYWYQQSLDQGLQFLIQYYNGEERAKGNILERFSAQQFPDLHSELNLSSLELGDSALYFCASSGGQGLNTEAFFGQGTRLTVV.

The chain joins TRBV3-1 to TRBJ2-6, with TRBD1 identical over 9 bases. Looked up from germline, CDR1 is LGHDT and CDR2 is YNNKEL (reference sequence). Germline trimming cut 2 bases from V and 5 bases from J; bases unmatched to any gene: 10. The CDR3 is 18 amino acids. The CDR3 DNA reads TGTGCCAGCAGCCAAAACACAGGGGGCGGGCTCTGGGCCAACGTCCTGACTTTC. This translates into CASSQNTGGGLWANVLTF.

The rearrangement links TRBV7-8 to TRBJ1-5; D not certain. CDR3 length equals 13 residues. V lost 4 bases, J lost 6 bases, and 10 bases lay in between. Germline V gives CDR1 SGHVS, CDR2 FQNEAQ. CDR3: CASSSDLGQPQHF. The CDR3 DNA is TGTGCCAGCAGCTCAGATCTGGGTCAGCCCCAGCATTTT.